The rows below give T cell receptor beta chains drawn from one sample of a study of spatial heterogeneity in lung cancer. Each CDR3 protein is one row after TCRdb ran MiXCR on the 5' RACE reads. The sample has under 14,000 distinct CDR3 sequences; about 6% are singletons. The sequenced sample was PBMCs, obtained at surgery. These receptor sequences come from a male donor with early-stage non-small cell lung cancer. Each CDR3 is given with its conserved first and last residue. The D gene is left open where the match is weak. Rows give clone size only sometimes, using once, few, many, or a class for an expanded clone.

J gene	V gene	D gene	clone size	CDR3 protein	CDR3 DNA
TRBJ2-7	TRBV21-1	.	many	CASSNLEGVKHEQYF	TGTGCCAGCAGCAATCTTGAGGGAGTGAAGCACGAGCAGTACTTC
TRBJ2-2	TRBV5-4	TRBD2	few	CASSFMGLAGARGTGELFF	TGTGCCAGCAGCTTCATGGGACTAGCGGGAGCACGTGGCACCGGGGAGCTGTTTTTT
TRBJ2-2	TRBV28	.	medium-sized	CASSLGSSQSGELFF	TGTGCCAGCAGTTTAGGGTCGAGCCAGTCCGGGGAGCTGTTTTTT
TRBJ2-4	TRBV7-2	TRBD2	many	CASSVGLASNIQYF	TGTGCCAGCAGCGTGGGACTAGCCTCAAACATTCAGTACTTC
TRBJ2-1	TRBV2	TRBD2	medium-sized	CASSDGLAGVNNEQFF	TGTGCCAGCAGTGACGGACTAGCGGGAGTCAACAATGAGCAGTTCTTC
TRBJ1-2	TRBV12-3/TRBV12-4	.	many	CASSFPNYGYTF	TGTGCCAGCAGTTTCCCCAACTATGGCTACACCTTC
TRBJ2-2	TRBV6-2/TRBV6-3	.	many	CASIPDSFLNTGELFF	TGTGCCAGCATCCCCGACAGCTTCTTGAACACCGGGGAGCTGTTTTTT
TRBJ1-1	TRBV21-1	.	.	CASSKEGRYMNTEAFF	TGTGCCAGCAGCAAAGAGGGCAGATACATGAACACTGAAGCTTTCTTT
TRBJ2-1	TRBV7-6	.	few	CASSWSSYNEQFF	TGTGCCAGCAGCTGGTCCTCCTACAATGAGCAGTTCTTC
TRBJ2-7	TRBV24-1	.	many	CATSDSYEQYF	TGTGCCACCAGTGATTCCTACGAGCAGTACTTC